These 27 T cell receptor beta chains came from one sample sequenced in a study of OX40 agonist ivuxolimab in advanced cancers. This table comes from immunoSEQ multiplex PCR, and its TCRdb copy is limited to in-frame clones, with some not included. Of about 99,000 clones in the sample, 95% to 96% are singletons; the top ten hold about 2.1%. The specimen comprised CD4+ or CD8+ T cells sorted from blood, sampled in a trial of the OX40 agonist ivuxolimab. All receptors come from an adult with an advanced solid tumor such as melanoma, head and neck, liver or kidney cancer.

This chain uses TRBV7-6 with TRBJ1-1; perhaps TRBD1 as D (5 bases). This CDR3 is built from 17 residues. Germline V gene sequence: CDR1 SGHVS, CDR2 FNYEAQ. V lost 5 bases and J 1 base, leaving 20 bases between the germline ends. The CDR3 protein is CASSQLGPISRNTEAFF. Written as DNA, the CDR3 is TGTGCCAGCAGCCAACTGGGACCGATCTCCCGGAACACTGAAGCTTTCTTT.

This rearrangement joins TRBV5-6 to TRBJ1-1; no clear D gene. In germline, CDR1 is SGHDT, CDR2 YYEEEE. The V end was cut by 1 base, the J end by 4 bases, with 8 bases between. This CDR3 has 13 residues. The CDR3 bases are TGTGCCAGCAGCTTGTTCCGGGTCACTGAAGCTTTCTTT. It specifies CASSLFRVTEAFF.

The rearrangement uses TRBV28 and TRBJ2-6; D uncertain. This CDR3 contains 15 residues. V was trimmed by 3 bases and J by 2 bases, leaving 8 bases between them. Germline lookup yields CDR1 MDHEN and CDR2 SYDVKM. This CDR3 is CASSFIRAGANVLTF. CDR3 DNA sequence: TGTGCCAGCAGTTTCATCCGGGCTGGGGCCAACGTCCTGACTTTC.

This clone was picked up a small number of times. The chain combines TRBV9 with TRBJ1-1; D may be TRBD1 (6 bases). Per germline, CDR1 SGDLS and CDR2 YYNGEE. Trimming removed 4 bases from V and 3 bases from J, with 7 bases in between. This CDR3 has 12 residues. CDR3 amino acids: CASSPGDTEAFF. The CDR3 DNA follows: TGTGCCAGCAGCCCAGGGGACACTGAAGCTTTCTTT.

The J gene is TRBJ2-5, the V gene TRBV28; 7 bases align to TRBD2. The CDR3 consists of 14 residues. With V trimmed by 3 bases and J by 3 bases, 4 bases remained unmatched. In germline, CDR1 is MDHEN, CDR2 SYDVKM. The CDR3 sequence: CASSFRGEEETQYF. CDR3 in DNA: TGTGCCAGCAGTTTTCGGGGGGAGGAAGAGACCCAGTACTTC.

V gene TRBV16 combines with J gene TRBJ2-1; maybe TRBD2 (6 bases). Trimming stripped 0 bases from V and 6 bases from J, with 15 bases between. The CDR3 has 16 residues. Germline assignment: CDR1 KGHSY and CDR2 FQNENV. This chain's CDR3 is CASSQSLEGRRNEQFF. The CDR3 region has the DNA TGTGCCAGCAGCCAATCGTTGGAGGGAAGGCGCAATGAGCAGTTCTTC. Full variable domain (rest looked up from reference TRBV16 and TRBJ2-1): GEEVAQTPKHLVRGEGQKAKLYCAPIKGHSYVFWYQQVLKNEFKFLISFQNENVFDETGMPKERFSAKCLPNSPCSLEIQATKLEDSAVYFCASSQSLEGRRNEQFFGPGTRLTVL.

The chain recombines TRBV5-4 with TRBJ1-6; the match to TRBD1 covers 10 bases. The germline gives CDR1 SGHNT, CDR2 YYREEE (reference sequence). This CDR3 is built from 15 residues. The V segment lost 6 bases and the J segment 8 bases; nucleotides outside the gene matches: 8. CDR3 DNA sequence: TGTGCCAGCAAGCCACTAGGGACAGGGGATTCACCCCTCCACTTT. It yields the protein CASKPLGTGDSPLHF.

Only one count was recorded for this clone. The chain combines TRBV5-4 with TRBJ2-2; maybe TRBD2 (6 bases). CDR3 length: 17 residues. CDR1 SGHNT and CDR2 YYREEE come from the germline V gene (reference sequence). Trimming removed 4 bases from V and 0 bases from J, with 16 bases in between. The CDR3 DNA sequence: TGTGCCAGCAGCCTTCCGGACTACTCTACGAACACCGGGGAGCTGTTTTTT. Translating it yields CASSLPDYSTNTGELFF.

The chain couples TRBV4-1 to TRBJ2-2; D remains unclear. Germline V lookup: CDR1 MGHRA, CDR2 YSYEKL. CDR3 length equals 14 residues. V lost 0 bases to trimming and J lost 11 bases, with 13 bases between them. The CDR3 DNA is TGCGCCAGCAGCCAAGATTGGGGATTTTCCGAGCTGTTTTTT. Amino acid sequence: CASSQDWGFSELFF.

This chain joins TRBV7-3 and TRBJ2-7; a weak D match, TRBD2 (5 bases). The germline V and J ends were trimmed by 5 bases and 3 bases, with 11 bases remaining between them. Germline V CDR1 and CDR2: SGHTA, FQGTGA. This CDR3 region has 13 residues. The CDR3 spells CASSPEVLYEQYF. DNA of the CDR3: TGTGCCAGCAGCCCGGAGGTGCTCTACGAGCAGTACTTC. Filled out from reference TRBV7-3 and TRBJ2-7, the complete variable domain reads GAGVSQTPSNKVTEKGKYVELRCDPISGHTALYWYRQSLGQGPEFLIYFQGTGAADDSGLPNDRFFAVRPEGSVSTLKIQRTERGDSAVYLCASSPEVLYEQYFGPGTRLTVT.

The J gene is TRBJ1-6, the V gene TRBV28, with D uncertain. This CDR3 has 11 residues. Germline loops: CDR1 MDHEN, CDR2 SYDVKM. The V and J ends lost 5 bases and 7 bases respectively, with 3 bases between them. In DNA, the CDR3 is TGTGCCAGCAGTGGGAATTCACCCCTCCACTTT. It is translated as CASSGNSPLHF.

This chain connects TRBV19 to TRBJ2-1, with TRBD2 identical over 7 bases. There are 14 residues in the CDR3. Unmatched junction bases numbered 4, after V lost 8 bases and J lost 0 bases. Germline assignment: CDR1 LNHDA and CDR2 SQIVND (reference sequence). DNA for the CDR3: TGTGCCAGTTGGGAGCGGGGCTCCTACAATGAGCAGTTCTTC. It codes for CASWERGSYNEQFF.

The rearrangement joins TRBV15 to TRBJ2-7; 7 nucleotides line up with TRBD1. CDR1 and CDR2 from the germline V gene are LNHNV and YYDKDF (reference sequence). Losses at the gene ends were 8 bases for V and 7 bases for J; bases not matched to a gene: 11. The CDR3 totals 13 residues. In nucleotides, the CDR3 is TGTGCCACCGAGGGACCCGACAGGGTTGAGCAGTACTTC. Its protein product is CATEGPDRVEQYF.

The CDR3 DNA is TGTGCCAGCAGCCCTGCAATGACGGCCTACGAGCAGTACTTC. Translation gives CASSPAMTAYEQYF. V gene TRBV11-2 combines with J gene TRBJ2-7; the D is unclear. Trimming took off 5 bases at V and 2 bases at J, with 13 bases between the two ends. This CDR3 spans 14 amino acids. Germline CDR1 and CDR2: SGHAT and FQNNGV. Using reference TRBV11-2 and TRBJ2-7 for the parts outside the CDR3, the full variable domain is EAGVAQSPRYKIIEKRQSVAFWCNPISGHATLYWYQQILGQGPKLLIQFQNNGVVDDSQLPKDRFSAERLKGVDSTLKIQPAKLEDSAVYLCASSPAMTAYEQYFGPGTRLTVT.

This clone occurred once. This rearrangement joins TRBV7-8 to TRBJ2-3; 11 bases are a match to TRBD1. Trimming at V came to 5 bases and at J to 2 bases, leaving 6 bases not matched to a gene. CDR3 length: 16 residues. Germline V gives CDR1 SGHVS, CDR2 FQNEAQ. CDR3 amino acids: CASSPGQGVITDTQYF. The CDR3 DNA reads TGTGCCAGCAGCCCGGGACAGGGGGTAATCACAGATACGCAGTATTTT.

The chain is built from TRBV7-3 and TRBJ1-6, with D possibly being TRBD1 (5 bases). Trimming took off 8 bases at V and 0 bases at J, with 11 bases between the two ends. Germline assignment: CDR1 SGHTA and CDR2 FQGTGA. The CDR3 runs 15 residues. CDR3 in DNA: TGTGCCAGCGCCGAAGGGGACTCCTATAATTCACCCCTCCACTTT. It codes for CASAEGDSYNSPLHF.

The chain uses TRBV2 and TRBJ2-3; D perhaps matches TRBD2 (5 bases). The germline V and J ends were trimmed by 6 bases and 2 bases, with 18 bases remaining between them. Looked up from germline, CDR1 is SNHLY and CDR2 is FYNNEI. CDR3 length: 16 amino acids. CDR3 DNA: TGTGCCAGCAGAGATGTAGGCGGGTACTACACAGATACGCAGTATTTT. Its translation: CASRDVGGYYTDTQYF.

The CDR3 region has the DNA TGTGCCAGCACCCCCCGGGGAGGGAGGAACGAGCAGTACTTC. It yields the protein CASTPRGGRNEQYF. The V and J genes are TRBV25-1 and TRBJ2-7; 7 nucleotides match TRBD2. The CDR3 contains 14 residues. J lost 5 bases, V lost 7 bases, and 11 bases had no gene match. CDR1 is MGHDK, CDR2 SYGVNS, per germline.

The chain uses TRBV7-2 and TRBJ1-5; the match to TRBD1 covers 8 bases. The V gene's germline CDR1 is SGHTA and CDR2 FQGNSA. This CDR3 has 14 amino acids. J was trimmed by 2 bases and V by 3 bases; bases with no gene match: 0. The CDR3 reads CASSLGQGNQPQHF. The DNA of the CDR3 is TGTGCCAGCAGCTTGGGACAGGGCAATCAGCCCCAGCATTTT. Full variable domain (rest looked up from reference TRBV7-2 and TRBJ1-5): GAGVSQSPSNKVTEKGKDVELRCDPISGHTALYWYRQSLGQGLEFLIYFQGNSAPDKSGLPSDRFSAERTGGSVSTLTIQRTQQEDSAVYLCASSLGQGNQPQHFGDGTRLSIL.

This CDR3 reads CASSLSGSGNTIYF. The CDR3 bases are TGTGCCAGCAGTTTATCAGGCTCTGGAAACACCATATATTTT. V and J are TRBV27 and TRBJ1-3; D not resolved. The CDR3 is 14 residues long. In germline, CDR1 is MNHEY, CDR2 SMNVEV (reference sequence). Deletions cut 0 bases from V and 0 bases from J, with 3 bases between.

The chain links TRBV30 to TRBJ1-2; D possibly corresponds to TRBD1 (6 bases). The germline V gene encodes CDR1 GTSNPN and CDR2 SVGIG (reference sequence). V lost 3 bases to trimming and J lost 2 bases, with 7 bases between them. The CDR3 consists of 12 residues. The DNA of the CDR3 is TGTGCCTGGAGCCAGGGGAACTATGGCTACACCTTC. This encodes CAWSQGNYGYTF.

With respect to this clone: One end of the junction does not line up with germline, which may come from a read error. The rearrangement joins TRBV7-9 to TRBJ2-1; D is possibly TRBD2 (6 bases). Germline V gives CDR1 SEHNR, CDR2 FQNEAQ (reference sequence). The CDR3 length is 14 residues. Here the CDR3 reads CASSPRDSDNEQFF. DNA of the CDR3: TGTGCCAGCAGCCCCCGGGACTCCGACAATGAGCAGTTCTTC.

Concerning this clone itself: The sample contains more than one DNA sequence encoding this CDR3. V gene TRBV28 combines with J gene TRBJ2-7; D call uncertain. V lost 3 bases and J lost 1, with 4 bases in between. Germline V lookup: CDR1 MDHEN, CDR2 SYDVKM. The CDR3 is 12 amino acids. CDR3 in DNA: TGTGCCAGCAGTTTTGGGTCCTACGAGCAGTACTTC. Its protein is CASSFGSYEQYF.

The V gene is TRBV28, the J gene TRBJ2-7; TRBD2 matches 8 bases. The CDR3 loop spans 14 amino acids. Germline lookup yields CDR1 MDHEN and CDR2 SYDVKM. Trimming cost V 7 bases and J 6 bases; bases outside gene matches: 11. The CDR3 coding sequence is TGTGCCAGCACTCCCCCGTATGGGACTAGCGAGCAGTACTTC. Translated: CASTPPYGTSEQYF.

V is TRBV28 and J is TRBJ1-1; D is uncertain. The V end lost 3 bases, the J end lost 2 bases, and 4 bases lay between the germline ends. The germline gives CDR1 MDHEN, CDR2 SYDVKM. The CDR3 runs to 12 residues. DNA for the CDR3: TGTGCCAGCAGTTTTATTAACACTGAAGCTTTCTTT. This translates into CASSFINTEAFF.

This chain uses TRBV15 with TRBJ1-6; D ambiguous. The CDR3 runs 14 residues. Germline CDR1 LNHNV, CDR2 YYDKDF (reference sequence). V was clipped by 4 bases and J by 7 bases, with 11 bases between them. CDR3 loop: CATSNGGGNSPLHF. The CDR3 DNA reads TGTGCCACCAGCAACGGTGGAGGGAATTCACCCCTCCACTTT.

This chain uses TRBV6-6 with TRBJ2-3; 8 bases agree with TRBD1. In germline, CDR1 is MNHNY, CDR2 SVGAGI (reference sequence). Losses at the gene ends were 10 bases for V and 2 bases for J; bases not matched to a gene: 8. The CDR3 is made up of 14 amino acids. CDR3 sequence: CATGGQATTDTQYF. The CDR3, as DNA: TGTGCCACTGGGGGACAGGCTACCACAGATACGCAGTATTTT.